The 20 T cell receptor beta chains below all came from one sample that was sequenced in a study of blood T cell repertoires in COVID-19. Clones were sequenced by immunoSEQ multiplex PCR, and TCRdb holds only the in-frame ones, with some missing. The table shows 70,000 or so clones, with 80% occurring only once. Specimen: peripheral blood. Every receptor here comes from a man aged 45-65 years with COVID-19, enrolled during active disease.

The rearrangement uses TRBV7-2 and TRBJ1-2; possibly TRBD1 for D (6 bases). V gave up 4 bases and J gave up 5 bases, with 17 bases separating them. The CDR3 has 15 residues. Germline loops: CDR1 SGHTA, CDR2 FQGNSA. CDR3 residues: CASSSTGTTVYGYTF. In DNA, the CDR3 is TGTGCCAGCAGCTCGACCGGGACAACGGTTTATGGCTACACCTTC.

This clone turned up a few times. The chain couples TRBV10-2 to TRBJ2-7, with 8 positions matching TRBD2. CDR3 length equals 12 residues. The V and J ends lost 7 bases and 3 bases, in that order; junction bases with no gene match: 2. Per the germline V gene, CDR1 is WSHSY and CDR2 is SAAADI. As DNA, the CDR3 is TGCGCCAGCACTGGGACTAGCTACGAGCAGTACTTC. The encoded protein is CASTGTSYEQYF.

This rearrangement joins TRBV19 to TRBJ1-4, with a tentative D call TRBD1 (5 bases). From germline, CDR1 is LNHDA and CDR2 SQIVND (reference sequence). The V end was cut by 11 bases, the J end by 7 bases, with 32 bases between. The CDR3 length is 18 residues. This CDR3 reads CASFSGAIRGGRPEKLFF. The DNA of the CDR3 is TGTGCCTCCTTCAGTGGGGCCATACGAGGTGGCCGCCCTGAAAAACTGTTTTTT.

V usage is TRBV7-8 and J usage is TRBJ2-1; 9 bases are shared with TRBD2. The V gene's germline CDR1 is SGHVS and CDR2 FQNEAQ. The V and J ends lost 4 bases and 7 bases, in that order; junction bases with no gene match: 11. This CDR3 spans 16 amino acids. The CDR3 loop is CASSSRRGSGSNEQFF. The CDR3 DNA sequence: TGTGCCAGCAGCTCTCGTCGTGGTAGCGGGAGTAATGAGCAGTTCTTC.

This clone was picked up a small number of times. The rearrangement joins TRBV19 to TRBJ1-3; D ambiguous. The CDR3 is 15 residues long. Germline CDR1 and CDR2: LNHDA and SQIVND (reference sequence). Trimming left V 6 bases short and J 2 bases short, with 14 bases between. CDR3 DNA: TGTGCCAGTAGCCCACCAGGCCTGACTGGAAACACCATATATTTT. Translation: CASSPPGLTGNTIYF.

The chain couples TRBV12-3 or TRBV12-4 to TRBJ2-7; possibly TRBD1 for D (6 bases). With 6 bases removed from V and 6 bases from J, the gap between germline ends came to 15 bases. This CDR3 has 13 amino acids. The CDR3 bases are TGTGCCAGCAGAAAACAGGGTTGGGGCGAGCAGTACTTC. Amino acids: CASRKQGWGEQYF.

This sequence joins TRBV21-1 and TRBJ1-2; the table names TRBD1, a call not compared with the DNA. TRBV21-1 is a documented pseudogene. This CDR3 has 17 residues. The CDR3 DNA sequence: TGTGCCAGCAGTCCACCGCGGACAGGTCTGGTTCGCGATGGCTACACCTTC. Its protein product is CASSPPRTGLVRDGYTF.

The chain joins TRBV30 to TRBJ2-7; 7 positions agree with TRBD1. CDR1 is GTSNPN, CDR2 SVGIG, per germline (reference sequence). The CDR3 is 12 residues long. V lost 5 bases, J lost 5 bases, and 6 bases stayed unmatched. DNA for the CDR3: TGTGCCTGGGGCCACAGGGGCAACGAGCAGTACTTC. Translation gives CAWGHRGNEQYF.

The chain combines TRBV19 with TRBJ2-1; 8 bases agree with TRBD1. Germline CDR1 reads LNHDA; CDR2 reads SQIVND (reference sequence). The CDR3 spans 14 residues. The junction had 2 bases not matched to a gene; V was cut back by 3 bases and J by 4 bases. This CDR3 reads CASSIGQGYNEQFF. As DNA, the CDR3 is TGTGCCAGTAGTATTGGACAGGGTTACAATGAGCAGTTCTTC.

This clone was recorded at least ten times. The chain links TRBV14 to TRBJ2-5; 8 positions agree with TRBD2. The CDR3 consists of 15 residues. V shed 1 base, J shed 3 bases, and the junction held 4 bases outside the gene matches. Germline CDR1 SGHDN, CDR2 FVKESK. CDR3 sequence (DNA): TGTGCCAGCAGCCAAGGGACTAGCCTAGAAGAGACCCAGTACTTC. This gives the protein CASSQGTSLEETQYF.

The CDR3 region is CASSLGGTGFGEKLFF. The CDR3 coding sequence is TGCGCCAGCAGCTTGGGCGGGACAGGGTTTGGCGAAAAACTGTTTTTT. The V call is TRBV5-1, the J call TRBJ1-4; 9 nucleotides agree with TRBD1. V shed 0 bases, J shed 8 bases, and the junction held 8 bases outside the gene matches. Germline V gene sequence: CDR1 SGHRS, CDR2 YFSETQ. The CDR3 covers 16 residues.

The count of this clone is one. This rearrangement joins TRBV5-1 to TRBJ2-1; TRBD1 might be the D (6 bases). The V gene's germline CDR1 is SGHRS and CDR2 YFSETQ. The CDR3 spans 15 residues. V lost 0 bases, J lost 0 bases, and 7 bases lay in between. This chain's CDR3 is CASSLEQGSYNEQFF. The CDR3 region has the DNA TGCGCCAGCAGCTTGGAACAGGGCTCCTACAATGAGCAGTTCTTC.

The chain combines TRBV30 with TRBJ1-1; no reliable D call. Per germline, CDR1 GTSNPN and CDR2 SVGIG (reference sequence). The CDR3 extends over 13 amino acids. The V gene lost 2 bases and the J gene lost 5 bases, with 12 bases spanning the gap. The CDR3 is CAWSIEGWTEAFF. The CDR3 DNA sequence: TGTGCCTGGAGTATAGAGGGTTGGACTGAAGCTTTCTTT.

Only a few counts were recorded for this clone. The genes are TRBV11-2 and TRBJ1-2, with D tentatively TRBD1 (5 bases). In germline, CDR1 is SGHAT, CDR2 FQNNGV. This CDR3 has 12 residues. V was pared by 4 bases and J by 8 bases, with 11 bases between. CDR3 sequence (DNA): TGTGCCAGCAGCTCGCAGGGTAACGGCTACACCTTC. It yields the protein CASSSQGNGYTF.

This rearrangement joins TRBV30 to TRBJ2-7, with D perhaps TRBD1 (5 bases). Germline assignment: CDR1 GTSNPN and CDR2 SVGIG (reference sequence). The CDR3 runs to 14 residues. The V and J ends lost 3 bases and 3 bases respectively, with 15 bases between them. The CDR3 DNA sequence: TGTGCCTGGAGCCTCAAGGGGCAACGCTACGAGCAGTACTTC. This sequence encodes CAWSLKGQRYEQYF. The whole variable domain, remainder taken from reference TRBV30 and TRBJ2-7, is SQTIHQWPATLVQPVGSPLSLECTVEGTSNPNLYWYRQAAGRGLQLLFYSVGIGQISSEVPQNLSASRPQDRQFILSSKKLLLSDSGFYLCAWSLKGQRYEQYFGPGTRLTVT.

J is TRBJ2-5 and V is TRBV7-9; D gene uncertain. The germline gives CDR1 SEHNR, CDR2 FQNEAQ (reference sequence). V gave up 5 bases and J gave up 4 bases, with 14 bases separating them. The CDR3 length is 14 residues. This CDR3 reads CASSPTRPGETQYF. The CDR3 region has the DNA TGTGCCAGCAGCCCCACGAGGCCCGGAGAGACCCAGTACTTC.

The V and J genes are TRBV5-5 and TRBJ2-7; D remains unclear. Germline V CDR1 and CDR2: SGHKS, YYEKEE (reference sequence). V dropped 4 bases and J dropped 4 bases, with 15 bases sitting between them. This CDR3 comprises 14 residues. The DNA for the CDR3 is TGTGCCAGCAGCCCGGCTCTGCGGCGTTACGAGCAGTACTTC. Translating gives CASSPALRRYEQYF.

The V gene is TRBV10-3, the J gene TRBJ1-4; D gene uncertain. This CDR3 spans 12 amino acids. V lost 0 bases to trimming and J lost 7 bases, with 3 bases between them. Germline values: CDR1 ENHRY, CDR2 SYGVKD. The CDR3 here is CAISESSEKLFF. The CDR3 region has the DNA TGTGCCATCAGTGAGTCCAGTGAAAAACTGTTTTTT.

V is TRBV6-9 and J is TRBJ1-6; D is uncertain. Germline V gene sequence: CDR1 MNHGY, CDR2 SVAAGI. The V end was cut by 8 bases, the J end by 6 bases, with 5 bases between. The length of the CDR3 is 11 residues. As DNA, the CDR3 is TGTGCCAGCGGCGGTAATTCACCCCTCCACTTT. Translating it yields CASGGNSPLHF.

The V call is TRBV9, the J call TRBJ1-1, with D unresolved. The CDR3 covers 13 residues. Trimming took off 0 bases at V and 6 bases at J, with 9 bases between the two ends. Germline CDR1 reads SGDLS; CDR2 reads YYNGEE. This chain's CDR3 is CASSVATGSEAFF. DNA for the CDR3: TGTGCCAGCAGCGTAGCTACGGGGTCTGAAGCTTTCTTT.